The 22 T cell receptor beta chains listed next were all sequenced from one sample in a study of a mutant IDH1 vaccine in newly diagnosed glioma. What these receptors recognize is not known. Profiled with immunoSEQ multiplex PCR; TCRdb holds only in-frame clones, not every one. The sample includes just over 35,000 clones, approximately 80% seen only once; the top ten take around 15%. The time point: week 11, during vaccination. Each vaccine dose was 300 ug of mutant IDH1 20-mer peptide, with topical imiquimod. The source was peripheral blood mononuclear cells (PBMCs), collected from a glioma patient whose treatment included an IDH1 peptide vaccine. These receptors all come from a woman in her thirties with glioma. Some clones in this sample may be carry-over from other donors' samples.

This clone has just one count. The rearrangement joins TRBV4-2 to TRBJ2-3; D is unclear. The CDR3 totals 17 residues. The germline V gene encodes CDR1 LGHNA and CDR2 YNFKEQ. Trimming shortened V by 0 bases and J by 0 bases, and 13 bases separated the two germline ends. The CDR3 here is CASSQDSILTSTDTQYF. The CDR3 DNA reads TGTGCCAGCAGCCAAGATTCCATACTAACCAGCACAGATACGCAGTATTTT.

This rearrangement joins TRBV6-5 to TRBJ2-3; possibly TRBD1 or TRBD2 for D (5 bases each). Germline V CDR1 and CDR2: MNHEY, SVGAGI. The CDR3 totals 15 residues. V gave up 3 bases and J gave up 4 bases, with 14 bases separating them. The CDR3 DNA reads TGTGCCAGCAGTTATTATGGGGGAGCTGCAGATACGCAGTATTTT. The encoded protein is CASSYYGGAADTQYF.

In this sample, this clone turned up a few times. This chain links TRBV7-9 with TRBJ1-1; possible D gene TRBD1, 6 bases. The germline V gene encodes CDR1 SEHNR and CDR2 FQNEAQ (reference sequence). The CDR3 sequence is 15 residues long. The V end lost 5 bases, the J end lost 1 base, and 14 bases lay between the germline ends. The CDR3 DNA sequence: TGTGCCAGCAGCCACTCTCGCAGGGGGAACACTGAAGCTTTCTTT. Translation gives CASSHSRRGNTEAFF.

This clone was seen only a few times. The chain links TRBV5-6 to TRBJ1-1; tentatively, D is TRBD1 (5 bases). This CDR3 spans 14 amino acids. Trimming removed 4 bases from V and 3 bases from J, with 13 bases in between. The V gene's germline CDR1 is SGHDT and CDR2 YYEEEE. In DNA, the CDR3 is TGTGCCAGCAGCCGGGCAGGGAGAGACACTGAAGCTTTCTTT. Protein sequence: CASSRAGRDTEAFF.

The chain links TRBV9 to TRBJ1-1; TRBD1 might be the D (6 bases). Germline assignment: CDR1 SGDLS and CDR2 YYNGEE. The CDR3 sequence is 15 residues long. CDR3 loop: CASLPAGALNTEAFF. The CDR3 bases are TGTGCTTCTCTCCCGGCGGGGGCCCTGAACACTGAAGCTTTCTTT.

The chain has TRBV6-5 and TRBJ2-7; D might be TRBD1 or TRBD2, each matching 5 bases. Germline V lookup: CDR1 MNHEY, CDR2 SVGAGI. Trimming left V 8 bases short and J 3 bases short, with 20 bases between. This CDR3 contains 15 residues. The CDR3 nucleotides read TGTGCCAGCCGTAGGGACGGCTCAAACCTCTACGAGCAGTACTTC. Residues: CASRRDGSNLYEQYF.

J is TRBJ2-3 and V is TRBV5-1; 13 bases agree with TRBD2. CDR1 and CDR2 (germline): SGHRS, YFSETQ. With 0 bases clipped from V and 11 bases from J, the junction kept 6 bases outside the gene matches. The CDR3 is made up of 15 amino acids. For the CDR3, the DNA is TGCGCCAGCAGCTTGGGGACTAGCGGGGGAGAGGGGCAGTATTTT. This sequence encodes CASSLGTSGGEGQYF. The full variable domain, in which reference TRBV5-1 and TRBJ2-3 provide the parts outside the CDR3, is KAGVTQTPRYLIKTRGQQVTLSCSPISGHRSVSWYQQTPGQGLQFLFEYFSETQRNKGNFPGRFSGRQFSNSRSEMNVSTLELGDSALYLCASSLGTSGGEGQYFGPGTRLTVL.

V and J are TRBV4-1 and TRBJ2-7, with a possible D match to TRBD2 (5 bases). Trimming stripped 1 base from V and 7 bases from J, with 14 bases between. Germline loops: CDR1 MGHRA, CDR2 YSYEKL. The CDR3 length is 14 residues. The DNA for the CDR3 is TGCGCCAGCAGCCAAGGCCTCCGGGAAGGAGAGCAGTACTTC. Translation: CASSQGLREGEQYF.

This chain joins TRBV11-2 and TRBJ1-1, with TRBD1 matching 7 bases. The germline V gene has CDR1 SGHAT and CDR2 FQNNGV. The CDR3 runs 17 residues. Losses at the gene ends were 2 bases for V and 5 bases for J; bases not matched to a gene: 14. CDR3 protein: CASSLNLITGVGTEAFF. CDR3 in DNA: TGTGCCAGCAGCTTAAATCTCATCACAGGGGTAGGAACTGAAGCTTTCTTT.

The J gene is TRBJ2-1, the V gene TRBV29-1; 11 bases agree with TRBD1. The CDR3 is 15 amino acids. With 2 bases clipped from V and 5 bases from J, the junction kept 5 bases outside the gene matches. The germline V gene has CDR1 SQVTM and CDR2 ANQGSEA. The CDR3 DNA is TGCAGCGTTGAATTCGCGGGACAGGGGGACAATGAGCAGTTCTTC. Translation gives CSVEFAGQGDNEQFF.

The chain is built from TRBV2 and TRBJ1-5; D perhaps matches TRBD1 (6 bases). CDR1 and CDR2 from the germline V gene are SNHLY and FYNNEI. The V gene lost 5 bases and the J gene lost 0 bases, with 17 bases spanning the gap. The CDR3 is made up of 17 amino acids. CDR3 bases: TGTGCCAGCAGTTGGGATCCCAGGGGCCCTAGCAATCAGCCCCAGCATTTT. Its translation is CASSWDPRGPSNQPQHF. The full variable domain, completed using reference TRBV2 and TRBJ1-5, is EPEVTQTPSHQVTQMGQEVILRCVPISNHLYFYWYRQILGQKVEFLVSFYNNEISEKSEIFDDQFSVERPDGSNFTLKIRSTKLEDSAMYFCASSWDPRGPSNQPQHFGDGTRLSIL.

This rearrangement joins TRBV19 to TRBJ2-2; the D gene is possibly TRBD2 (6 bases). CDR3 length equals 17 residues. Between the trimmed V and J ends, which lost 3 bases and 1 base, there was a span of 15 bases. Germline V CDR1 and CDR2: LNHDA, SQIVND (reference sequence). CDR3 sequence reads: CASSIVSGVLNTGELFF. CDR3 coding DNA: TGTGCCAGTAGTATCGTATCGGGGGTACTGAACACCGGGGAGCTGTTTTTT.

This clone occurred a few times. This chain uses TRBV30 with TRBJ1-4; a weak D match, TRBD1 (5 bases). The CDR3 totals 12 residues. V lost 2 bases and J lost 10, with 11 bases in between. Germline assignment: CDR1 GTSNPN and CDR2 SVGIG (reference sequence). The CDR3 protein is CAWSIQGGKLFF. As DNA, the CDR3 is TGTGCCTGGAGTATCCAGGGTGGAAAACTGTTTTTT.

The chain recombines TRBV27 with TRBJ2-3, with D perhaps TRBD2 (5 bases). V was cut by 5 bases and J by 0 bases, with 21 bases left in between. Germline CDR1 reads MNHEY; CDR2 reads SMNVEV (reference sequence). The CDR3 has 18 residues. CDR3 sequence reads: CASSPISSGTTSTDTQYF. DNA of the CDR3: TGTGCCAGCAGTCCGATCTCCAGCGGCACTACTAGCACAGATACGCAGTATTTT.

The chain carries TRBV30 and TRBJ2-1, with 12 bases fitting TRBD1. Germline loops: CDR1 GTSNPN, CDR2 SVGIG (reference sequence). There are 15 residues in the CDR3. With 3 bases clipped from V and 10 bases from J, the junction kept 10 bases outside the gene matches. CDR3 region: CAWREGDRGRNEQFF. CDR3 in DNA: TGTGCCTGGAGGGAGGGGGACAGGGGGCGAAACGAGCAGTTCTTC.

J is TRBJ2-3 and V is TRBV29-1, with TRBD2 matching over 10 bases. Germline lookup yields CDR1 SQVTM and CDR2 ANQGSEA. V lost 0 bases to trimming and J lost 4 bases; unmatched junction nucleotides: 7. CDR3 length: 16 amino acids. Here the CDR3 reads CSVEDLTSGNSDTQYF. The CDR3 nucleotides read TGCAGCGTTGAAGATCTTACTAGCGGGAACTCAGATACGCAGTATTTT.

In nucleotides, the CDR3 is TGTGCCAGCAGTTACAGGGCATACTATGGCTACACCTTC. Residues: CASSYRAYYGYTF. The chain carries TRBV6-5 and TRBJ1-2, with D unresolved. CDR1 is MNHEY, CDR2 SVGAGI, per germline. V lost 2 bases and J lost 3, with 7 bases in between. This CDR3 is 13 amino acids long.

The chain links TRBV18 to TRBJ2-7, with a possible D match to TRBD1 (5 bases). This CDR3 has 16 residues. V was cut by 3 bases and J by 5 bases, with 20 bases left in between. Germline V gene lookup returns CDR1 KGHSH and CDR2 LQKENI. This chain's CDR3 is CASSPGRVQARHEQYF. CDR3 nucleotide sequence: TGTGCCAGCTCACCGGGTCGAGTACAGGCGCGCCACGAGCAGTACTTC.

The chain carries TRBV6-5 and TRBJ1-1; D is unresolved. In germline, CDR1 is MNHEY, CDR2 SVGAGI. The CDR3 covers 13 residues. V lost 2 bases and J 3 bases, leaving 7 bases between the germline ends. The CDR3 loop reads CASSYGVHTEAFF. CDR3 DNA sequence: TGTGCCAGCAGTTACGGGGTACACACTGAAGCTTTCTTT.

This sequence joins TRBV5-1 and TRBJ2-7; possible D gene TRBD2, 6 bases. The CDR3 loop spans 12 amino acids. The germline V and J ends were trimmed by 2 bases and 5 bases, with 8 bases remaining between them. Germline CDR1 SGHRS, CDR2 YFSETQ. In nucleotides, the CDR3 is TGCGCCAGCAGCTTCGGGGGAAACGAGCAGTACTTC. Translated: CASSFGGNEQYF.

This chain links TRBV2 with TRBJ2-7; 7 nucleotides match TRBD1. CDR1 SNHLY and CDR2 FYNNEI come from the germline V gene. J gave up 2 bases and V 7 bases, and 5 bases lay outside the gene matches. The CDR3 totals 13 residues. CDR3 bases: TGTGCCAGCATGTCCGGGACAGCCTACGAGCAGTACTTC. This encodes CASMSGTAYEQYF.

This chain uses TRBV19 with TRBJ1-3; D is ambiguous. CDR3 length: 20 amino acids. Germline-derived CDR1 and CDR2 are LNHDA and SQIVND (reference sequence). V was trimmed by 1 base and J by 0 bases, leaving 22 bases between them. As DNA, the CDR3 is TGTGCCAGTAGTATAGCCCGGTTAGGGTGGGAACTAAGCTCTGGAAACACCATATATTTT. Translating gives CASSIARLGWELSSGNTIYF. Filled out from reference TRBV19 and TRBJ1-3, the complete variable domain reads DGGITQSPKYLFRKEGQNVTLSCEQNLNHDAMYWYRQDPGQGLRLIYYSQIVNDFQKGDIAEGYSVSREKKESFPLTVTSAQKNPTAFYLCASSIARLGWELSSGNTIYFGEGSWLTVV.